Listed below are T cell receptor beta chains from one sample, sequenced in a study of human T cells and chemical hapten exposure. Each CDR3 protein gets one entry after TCRdb re-called the RACE reads with MiXCR. The sample yields 350,000 to 400,000 distinct CDR3 sequences, about 5.1% seen once. Sequenced material: whole blood, taken in connection with sensitization to the hapten diphenylcyclopropenone (DPC). The source of these receptors is a woman between 45 and 60 years old with alopecia areata. Some clones in this sample may be carry-over from other donors' samples. The CDR3 runs from the conserved cysteine through the conserved F or W. D genes are given only for firm matches. Clone size is given for some rows only: seen once, a few or many times, or a class if the clone is expanded.

cdr3_nt: TGTGCCAGCAGTGAATCTGGGGGCAATGAGCAGTTCTTC
cdr3_aa: CASSESGGNEQFF
clone_size: many
j_call: TRBJ2-1
d_call: .
v_call: TRBV25-1

cdr3_nt: TGTGCCAGCAGCTTAGAAGGGGATTCCTACGAGCAGTACTTC
cdr3_aa: CASSLEGDSYEQYF
clone_size: .
j_call: TRBJ2-7
d_call: .
v_call: TRBV11-3

cdr3_nt: TGTGCCAGCAGCATCCAGGGGACCGGTGGTACAGATACGCAGTATTTT
cdr3_aa: CASSIQGTGGTDTQYF
clone_size: many
j_call: TRBJ2-3
d_call: .
v_call: TRBV7-8

cdr3_nt: TGTGCCAGCAGCGCCCCGTTAGCGGGACCTTTAACTGAGCAGTTCTTC
cdr3_aa: CASSAPLAGPLTEQFF
clone_size: many
j_call: TRBJ2-1
d_call: TRBD2
v_call: TRBV9

cdr3_nt: TGTGCCAGCAGGTCACAGGGGGAGGTCACTGAAGCTTTCTTT
cdr3_aa: CASRSQGEVTEAFF
clone_size: many
j_call: TRBJ1-1
d_call: TRBD1
v_call: TRBV28

cdr3_nt: TGTGCCAGTTCTAGAGGCGGGCCGTACAATGAGCAGTTCTTC
cdr3_aa: CASSRGGPYNEQFF
clone_size: many
j_call: TRBJ2-1
d_call: .
v_call: TRBV19

cdr3_nt: TGTGCCAGCAGTGAGACCATGACAGGGGCCAATCAGCCCCAGCATTTT
cdr3_aa: CASSETMTGANQPQHF
clone_size: many
j_call: TRBJ1-5
d_call: TRBD1
v_call: TRBV6-1

cdr3_nt: TGTGCCAGCAGCCAGGGACTAGCGGGAGGTACTGAGACCCAGTACTTC
cdr3_aa: CASSQGLAGGTETQYF
clone_size: .
j_call: TRBJ2-5
d_call: TRBD2
v_call: TRBV7-9

cdr3_nt: TGTGCCAGCAGCCTCCTGGGCAGGGATATCTATGGCTACACCTTC
cdr3_aa: CASSLLGRDIYGYTF
clone_size: many
j_call: TRBJ1-2
d_call: .
v_call: TRBV4-2

cdr3_nt: TGCAGTGCTAGTCCCACAGATACGCAGTATTTT
cdr3_aa: CSASPTDTQYF
clone_size: many
j_call: TRBJ2-3
d_call: .
v_call: TRBV20-1

cdr3_nt: TGTGCCAGTAAGAATGGGGGAGCCTACGAGCAGTACTTC
cdr3_aa: CASKNGGAYEQYF
clone_size: few
j_call: TRBJ2-7
d_call: .
v_call: TRBV6-2/TRBV6-3

cdr3_nt: TGTGCCAGCACTACTTATAACAGGGCAACTGAAGCTTTCTTT
cdr3_aa: CASTTYNRATEAFF
clone_size: many
j_call: TRBJ1-1
d_call: .
v_call: TRBV6-2/TRBV6-3

cdr3_nt: TGTGCCAGCAGACCTGAGACAAACTACAATGAGCAGTTCTTC
cdr3_aa: CASRPETNYNEQFF
clone_size: few
j_call: TRBJ2-1
d_call: .
v_call: TRBV6-4

cdr3_nt: TGCAGTGCTAGAGACCAGAGGACCTACGAGCAGTACTTC
cdr3_aa: CSARDQRTYEQYF
clone_size: many
j_call: TRBJ2-7
d_call: .
v_call: TRBV20-1

cdr3_nt: TGTGCCAGCAGTTCGACAGGGGCGGCGGGGGCCAACGTCCTGACTTTC
cdr3_aa: CASSSTGAAGANVLTF
clone_size: many
j_call: TRBJ2-6
d_call: TRBD1
v_call: TRBV2

cdr3_nt: TGCAGCGGGGGCATGGATGAGCAGTTCTTC
cdr3_aa: CSGGMDEQFF
clone_size: .
j_call: TRBJ2-1
d_call: .
v_call: TRBV29-1

cdr3_nt: TGTGCCATCAGTAACCGGGACAGGGGGCTTAGCAATGAGCAGTTCTTC
cdr3_aa: CAISNRDRGLSNEQFF
clone_size: .
j_call: TRBJ2-1
d_call: TRBD1
v_call: TRBV10-3

cdr3_nt: TGTGCCAGCAGTTTATCCCCCCCACCAAATCAGCCCCAGCATTTT
cdr3_aa: CASSLSPPPNQPQHF
clone_size: few
j_call: TRBJ1-5
d_call: .
v_call: TRBV6-6

cdr3_nt: TGTGCCAGCCAGAGGGGCCTGTTGAGCTATGGGGCCAACGTCCTGACTTTC
cdr3_aa: CASQRGLLSYGANVLTF
clone_size: many
j_call: TRBJ2-6
d_call: .
v_call: TRBV28

cdr3_nt: TGTGCCAGCAGCTGGGACAACGAACTCGATGAGCAGTTCTTC
cdr3_aa: CASSWDNELDEQFF
clone_size: .
j_call: TRBJ2-1
d_call: .
v_call: TRBV7-9

cdr3_nt: TGTGCCAGCAGAAACCGGGCCCGGGGCGAGCAGTACTTC
cdr3_aa: CASRNRARGEQYF
clone_size: many
j_call: TRBJ2-7
d_call: .
v_call: TRBV28

cdr3_nt: TGTGCCAGCAGGACCGCCCCGAGGGCCTCCTACGAGCAGTACTTC
cdr3_aa: CASRTAPRASYEQYF
clone_size: .
j_call: TRBJ2-7
d_call: .
v_call: TRBV28

cdr3_nt: TGCAGTGCTAGACAGACTAGCGGGGTGTACTCCTACAATGAGCAGTTCTTC
cdr3_aa: CSARQTSGVYSYNEQFF
clone_size: few
j_call: TRBJ2-1
d_call: TRBD2
v_call: TRBV20-1

cdr3_nt: TGTGCCAGCAGTGAAGTAGGAGCCCCCGGGTATGGCTACACCTTC
cdr3_aa: CASSEVGAPGYGYTF
clone_size: few
j_call: TRBJ1-2
d_call: .
v_call: TRBV2

cdr3_nt: TGTGCCACCAGCACGGGAGGGACCTACGAGCAGTACTTC
cdr3_aa: CATSTGGTYEQYF
clone_size: many
j_call: TRBJ2-7
d_call: TRBD2
v_call: TRBV15

cdr3_nt: TGTGCCACCAGCAGAGAAGGAGGGTTTAGCTCCTACAATGAGCAGTTCTTC
cdr3_aa: CATSREGGFSSYNEQFF
clone_size: .
j_call: TRBJ2-1
d_call: .
v_call: TRBV15

cdr3_nt: TGTGCCAGCCGACGGGGGGGCGGAAACACCATATATTTT
cdr3_aa: CASRRGGGNTIYF
clone_size: many
j_call: TRBJ1-3
d_call: .
v_call: TRBV12-3/TRBV12-4

cdr3_nt: TGTGCCAGCAGCCCCTTGTTAGGCACTGAAGCTTTCTTT
cdr3_aa: CASSPLLGTEAFF
clone_size: few
j_call: TRBJ1-1
d_call: .
v_call: TRBV3-1

cdr3_nt: TGTGCCAGCAGTTTGGGGGACAGGATCTTAAATTCACCCCTCCACTTT
cdr3_aa: CASSLGDRILNSPLHF
clone_size: .
j_call: TRBJ1-6
d_call: TRBD1
v_call: TRBV28

cdr3_nt: TGTGCCAGCAACAGGGTGTTAACGGAGACCCAGTACTTC
cdr3_aa: CASNRVLTETQYF
clone_size: once
j_call: TRBJ2-5
d_call: .
v_call: TRBV9

cdr3_nt: TGTGCCAGCAGCCGACAGGTCGTAGACACTGAAGCTTTCTTT
cdr3_aa: CASSRQVVDTEAFF
clone_size: many
j_call: TRBJ1-1
d_call: .
v_call: TRBV5-5

cdr3_nt: TGTGCCAGCAGCTTCAGACTGAGCTCCTACAATGAGCAGTTCTTC
cdr3_aa: CASSFRLSSYNEQFF
clone_size: many
j_call: TRBJ2-1
d_call: .
v_call: TRBV7-2

cdr3_nt: TGTGCCTCCACCGAGGGAGGTGGCTACACCTTC
cdr3_aa: CASTEGGGYTF
clone_size: .
j_call: TRBJ1-2
d_call: .
v_call: TRBV7-9

cdr3_nt: TGTGCCAGCAGTTCGCTAGCGGGGGGGCCCGCAGATACGCAGTATTTT
cdr3_aa: CASSSLAGGPADTQYF
clone_size: many
j_call: TRBJ2-3
d_call: TRBD2
v_call: TRBV11-2

cdr3_nt: TGTGCCAGCAGCGTAGACGGCGGATTAAATTCACCCCTCCACTTT
cdr3_aa: CASSVDGGLNSPLHF
clone_size: many
j_call: TRBJ1-6
d_call: .
v_call: TRBV9

cdr3_nt: TGTGCCAGCAGCTTAGGCCCCAGCGCAGCTTTCTTT
cdr3_aa: CASSLGPSAAFF
clone_size: many
j_call: TRBJ1-1
d_call: .
v_call: TRBV13

cdr3_nt: TGTGCCAGCAGCGTCGTGGAAAAATTCGGGACCCAGTACTTC
cdr3_aa: CASSVVEKFGTQYF
clone_size: many
j_call: TRBJ2-5
d_call: .
v_call: TRBV9

cdr3_nt: TGCGCCAGCAGCTTGAATTTTCCAATCAAGGAGACCCAGTACTTC
cdr3_aa: CASSLNFPIKETQYF
clone_size: many
j_call: TRBJ2-5
d_call: .
v_call: TRBV5-1

cdr3_nt: TGTGCCAGCAGCCCGGGGGGCCCCACCGGGGAGCTGTTTTTT
cdr3_aa: CASSPGGPTGELFF
clone_size: many
j_call: TRBJ2-2
d_call: .
v_call: TRBV5-6

cdr3_nt: TGCAGTGCTTCCGGGACAGAGACCCGCGAGCAGTACTTC
cdr3_aa: CSASGTETREQYF
clone_size: few
j_call: TRBJ2-7
d_call: TRBD1
v_call: TRBV20-1

cdr3_nt: TGTGCCAGCAGCTTACTGGGACTAGCGGGGGGAACCCAGTACTTC
cdr3_aa: CASSLLGLAGGTQYF
clone_size: many
j_call: TRBJ2-5
d_call: TRBD2
v_call: TRBV7-2

cdr3_nt: TGTGCCAGCAGTTCAGGACTAGCGGGAGCGCGAGATACGCAGTATTTT
cdr3_aa: CASSSGLAGARDTQYF
clone_size: many
j_call: TRBJ2-3
d_call: TRBD2
v_call: TRBV2

cdr3_nt: TGTGCCAGCAGTGAAGCTCGAAGGAGCGGGGGGCCGAGGAGCTCCTACAATGAGCAGTTCTTC
cdr3_aa: CASSEARRSGGPRSSYNEQFF
clone_size: many
j_call: TRBJ2-1
d_call: TRBD2
v_call: TRBV2

cdr3_nt: TGCACCGCCGAGGGGTATAGCAATCAGCCCCAGCATTTT
cdr3_aa: CTAEGYSNQPQHF
clone_size: few
j_call: TRBJ1-5
d_call: .
v_call: TRBV20-1

cdr3_nt: TGTGCCTGGAGTGAGACAGGGTATAGCAATCAGCCCCAGCATTTT
cdr3_aa: CAWSETGYSNQPQHF
clone_size: few
j_call: TRBJ1-5
d_call: TRBD1
v_call: TRBV30

cdr3_nt: TGTGCCAGCAGCTCCGGGACAGGGGGCCAAGAGACCCAGTACTTC
cdr3_aa: CASSSGTGGQETQYF
clone_size: many
j_call: TRBJ2-5
d_call: TRBD1
v_call: TRBV9

cdr3_nt: TGTGCCAGCAGTTTACATGTGGGAGGGGGTGAGCAGTTCTTC
cdr3_aa: CASSLHVGGGEQFF
clone_size: many
j_call: TRBJ2-1
d_call: .
v_call: TRBV12-3/TRBV12-4

cdr3_nt: TGTGCCAGCTCACGCAGCCAGAACACTGAAGCTTTCTTT
cdr3_aa: CASSRSQNTEAFF
clone_size: few
j_call: TRBJ1-1
d_call: .
v_call: TRBV18

cdr3_nt: TGTGCCAGCAGATCACAGGTTGGAAATTCACCCCTCCACTTT
cdr3_aa: CASRSQVGNSPLHF
clone_size: many
j_call: TRBJ1-6
d_call: .
v_call: TRBV6-5

cdr3_nt: TGTGCCAGCAGCCCTAAAGGGAGGGGCAATGAAAAACTGTTTTTT
cdr3_aa: CASSPKGRGNEKLFF
clone_size: few
j_call: TRBJ1-4
d_call: .
v_call: TRBV6-6

cdr3_nt: TGTGCCAGCAGCTTATATAACGACTATGGCTACACCTTC
cdr3_aa: CASSLYNDYGYTF
clone_size: .
j_call: TRBJ1-2
d_call: .
v_call: TRBV7-8

cdr3_nt: TGCAGCACTGACTCCGGGACCGGGTTTGAAGCTTTCTTT
cdr3_aa: CSTDSGTGFEAFF
clone_size: many
j_call: TRBJ1-1
d_call: .
v_call: TRBV29-1

cdr3_nt: TGCAGTGCTCCTTTGCGGGGCGGCTCCTACAATGAGCAGTTCTTC
cdr3_aa: CSAPLRGGSYNEQFF
clone_size: few
j_call: TRBJ2-1
d_call: .
v_call: TRBV20-1

cdr3_nt: TGCGCCAGCAGCCAAGAAGCCAGGGGCAGGATGAACACTGAAGCTTTCTTT
cdr3_aa: CASSQEARGRMNTEAFF
clone_size: .
j_call: TRBJ1-1
d_call: .
v_call: TRBV4-3

cdr3_nt: TGTGCCAGCAGCCGGACTAGCGGGGGCGGGAATGAGCAGTTCTTC
cdr3_aa: CASSRTSGGGNEQFF
clone_size: many
j_call: TRBJ2-1
d_call: TRBD2
v_call: TRBV6-5

cdr3_nt: TGCGCCAGCAGCCTAGGACTAGTAGCGGGAGGGCAGGGCAATGAGCAGTTCTTC
cdr3_aa: CASSLGLVAGGQGNEQFF
clone_size: many
j_call: TRBJ2-1
d_call: TRBD2
v_call: TRBV4-3

cdr3_nt: TGTGCCAGCAGCGCAGCCTTACTAGACACCGGGGAGCTGTTTTTT
cdr3_aa: CASSAALLDTGELFF
clone_size: .
j_call: TRBJ2-2
d_call: .
v_call: TRBV9

cdr3_nt: TGTGCCAGCAGTCCCCTGCCCCTCTATGGCTACACCTTC
cdr3_aa: CASSPLPLYGYTF
clone_size: many
j_call: TRBJ1-2
d_call: .
v_call: TRBV2

cdr3_nt: TGTGCCAGCAGTGACCGGGATAGTAATTCACCCCTCCACTTT
cdr3_aa: CASSDRDSNSPLHF
clone_size: few
j_call: TRBJ1-6
d_call: .
v_call: TRBV6-4